Shown below are 17 T cell receptor beta chains from a single sample sequenced in a study of OX40 agonist ivuxolimab in advanced cancers. Data came from immunoSEQ multiplex PCR; TCRdb stores just in-frame clones and leaves some out. This repertoire shows more than 60,000 clones, 87% found once; its top ten account for over 0.2%. Here the sequenced sample was CD4+ or CD8+ T cells sorted from blood, taken in a trial of the OX40 agonist ivuxolimab. These receptors were collected from an adult with an advanced solid tumor such as melanoma, head and neck, liver or kidney cancer.

This clone was seen once. The V gene is TRBV29-1, the J gene TRBJ2-5; 11 positions agree with TRBD2. With V trimmed by 7 bases and J by 9 bases, 7 bases remained unmatched. The CDR3 spans 12 residues. The germline CDR1 and CDR2 sequences are SQVTM and ANQGSEA. The CDR3 loop reads CSGGTSGLPQYF. CDR3 nucleotide sequence: TGCAGCGGTGGGACTAGCGGCCTGCCCCAGTACTTC.

The chain joins TRBV5-6 to TRBJ1-2, with 7 nucleotides matching TRBD1. CDR3 size: 17 residues. In germline, CDR1 is SGHDT, CDR2 YYEEEE. J gave up 5 bases and V 1 base, and 14 bases lay outside the gene matches. In nucleotides, the CDR3 is TGTGCCAGCAGCTTGTACCTTGGGACAGCTGCGTTTTATGGCTACACCTTC. Residues: CASSLYLGTAAFYGYTF.

The CDR3 reads CASSDLAASYNEQFF. The CDR3 nucleotides are TGTGCCAGCAGTGACCTAGCGGCTTCATACAATGAGCAGTTCTTC. This sequence joins TRBV2 and TRBJ2-1; 7 nucleotides align to TRBD2. The CDR3 extends over 15 amino acids. With 3 bases clipped from V and 4 bases from J, the junction kept 6 bases outside the gene matches. Per germline, CDR1 SNHLY and CDR2 FYNNEI.

The gene calls are TRBV2 and TRBJ2-3; 9 nucleotides agree with TRBD2. The ends lost 5 bases at V and 0 bases at J; junction bases unmatched: 9. CDR1 SNHLY and CDR2 FYNNEI come from the germline V gene. The CDR3 is made up of 17 amino acids. DNA of the CDR3: TGTGCCAGCAGTTTTAGGGAGACTAGCGGAAGCACAGATACGCAGTATTTT. Protein sequence: CASSFRETSGSTDTQYF.

This clone was observed a handful of times. The V gene is TRBV5-1, the J gene TRBJ2-5, with D perhaps TRBD1 (6 bases). The CDR3 is 16 residues long. The V and J ends lost 4 bases and 1 base respectively, with 17 bases between them. From germline, CDR1 is SGHRS and CDR2 YFSETQ. The CDR3 sequence is CASSKGDATVQETQYF. In DNA, the CDR3 is TGCGCCAGCAGCAAGGGGGACGCAACGGTCCAAGAGACCCAGTACTTC.

The chain links TRBV19 to TRBJ1-2; tentative D call: TRBD1 (6 bases). V was pared by 10 bases and J by 10 bases, with 16 bases between. The CDR3 is 11 residues long. In germline, CDR1 is LNHDA, CDR2 SQIVND (reference sequence). The CDR3 here is CATLRGTHYTF. In nucleotides, the CDR3 is TGTGCCACCTTGAGGGGGACCCACTACACCTTC.

The chain uses TRBV18 and TRBJ1-4, with 7 bases lining up with TRBD1. Germline trimming cut 2 bases from V and 8 bases from J; bases unmatched to any gene: 8. The CDR3 runs 15 residues. Germline CDR1 reads KGHSH; CDR2 reads LQKENI. The CDR3 is CASSPFGTVGEKLFF. DNA for the CDR3: TGTGCCAGCTCACCATTCGGGACAGTAGGAGAAAAACTGTTTTTT.

The chain is built from TRBV5-8 and TRBJ1-6, with D uncertain. The CDR3 totals 16 residues. CDR1 SGHTS and CDR2 YDEGEE come from the germline V gene. Trimming cost V 1 base and J 0 bases, with 8 bases left between them. As DNA, the CDR3 is TGTGCCAGCAGCTTGAAACAGAGCTCCTATAATTCACCCCTCCACTTT. Translation gives CASSLKQSSYNSPLHF.

The chain employs TRBV5-4 and TRBJ2-7, with D possibly called TRBD1 or TRBD2 (6 bases each). The CDR3 spans 14 residues. In germline, CDR1 is SGHNT, CDR2 YYREEE (reference sequence). Trimming took off 0 bases at V and 2 bases at J, with 9 bases between the two ends. CDR3 in amino acids: CASSLVGGTYEQYF. DNA for the CDR3: TGTGCCAGCAGCTTGGTAGGGGGGACCTACGAGCAGTACTTC.

The V gene is TRBV11-2, the J gene TRBJ2-2; no clear D gene. Germline V gene lookup returns CDR1 SGHAT and CDR2 FQNNGV. Trimming cost V 0 bases and J 7 bases, with 15 bases left between them. The CDR3 sequence is 16 residues long. CDR3 in DNA: TGTGCCAGCAGCTTAGAAGGAGAGGTTCGGGTCGGGGAGCTGTTTTTT. Translation gives CASSLEGEVRVGELFF.

The chain combines TRBV10-3 with TRBJ2-5, with TRBD1 matching over 7 bases. With the DNA end fitting TRBJ2-7 better, the J assignment may be wrong. Looked up from germline, CDR1 is ENHRY and CDR2 is SYGVKD. The CDR3 extends over 13 amino acids. The DNA of the CDR3 is TGTGCCATCAGGGACAGGCTCTCCTACGAGCAGTACTTC. Translation: CAIRDRLSYEQYF.

The V gene is TRBV5-1, the J gene TRBJ2-2; tentatively, D is TRBD2 (5 bases). The germline V gene has CDR1 SGHRS and CDR2 YFSETQ. Trimming stripped 6 bases from V and 5 bases from J, with 14 bases between. The CDR3 is made up of 14 amino acids. The CDR3 nucleotides read TGCGCCAGCAACCAACGGGATGTTACCGGGGAGCTGTTTTTT. Translating gives CASNQRDVTGELFF.

The genes are TRBV28 and TRBJ1-4; no reliable D call. V lost 3 bases and J lost 0, with 11 bases in between. The CDR3 spans 16 residues. The germline V gene has CDR1 MDHEN and CDR2 SYDVKM. The DNA of the CDR3 is TGTGCCAGCAGTTTTGTCAGCCAGCCAACTAATGAAAAACTGTTTTTT. Translation gives CASSFVSQPTNEKLFF.

The CDR3 nucleotides read TGTGCCAGCAGTCCTCATTCACAGGGGGCCGGGCAGCCCCAGCATTTT. It specifies CASSPHSQGAGQPQHF. The V and J genes are TRBV27 and TRBJ1-5; 9 nucleotides agree with TRBD1. CDR3 length: 16 amino acids. The J segment lost 7 bases and the V segment lost 5 bases, leaving 12 bases of the junction unmatched. CDR1 and CDR2 (germline): MNHEY, SMNVEV (reference sequence).

This clone was counted a single time. The V call is TRBV10-1, the J call TRBJ2-6; D call uncertain. Looked up from germline, CDR1 is WNHNN and CDR2 is SYGVQD (reference sequence). Trimming stripped 8 bases from V and 3 bases from J, with 8 bases between. The CDR3 loop spans 13 amino acids. As DNA, the CDR3 is TGCGCCAGCCCTATTTGTGGGGCCAACGTCCTGACTTTC. Encoded protein: CASPICGANVLTF.

V and J are TRBV13 and TRBJ2-7; TRBD2 agrees at 9 bases. CDR3 length: 15 amino acids. With 5 bases clipped from V and 6 bases from J, the junction kept 11 bases outside the gene matches. Germline V gene data show CDR1 as PRHDT and CDR2 as FYEKMQ (reference sequence). The CDR3 is CASSASSWRGGEQYF. The CDR3 DNA is TGTGCCAGCAGCGCCTCTTCTTGGCGGGGGGGCGAGCAGTACTTC.

This sequence joins TRBV28 and TRBJ2-1; D gene uncertain. CDR1 is MDHEN and CDR2 is SYDVKM in the germline V gene. Trimming took 6 bases from V and 0 from J, leaving 9 bases between them. CDR3 size: 14 residues. As DNA, the CDR3 is TGTGCCAGCAGCCCCAGAGGCTCCTACAATGAGCAGTTCTTC. This translates into CASSPRGSYNEQFF.